This T cell receptor beta chain was recovered during a study of T cells in narcolepsy. Here immunoSEQ multiplex PCR was the method, and the copy in TCRdb shows in-frame clones only, minus some. Of some 23,000 clones detected, 84% appear once; the ten largest clones hold 1.3%. Study findings and constraints: In some patient and control memory CD4+ samples, autoreactive clones were absent. HCRT-specific and TRIB2-specific autoreactive clonotypes appeared among same-patient CSF and blood CD4+ clonotypes.

V was shortened by 5 bases and J by 7 bases, with 14 bases between the two germline ends. This CDR3 has 14 amino acids. The germline gives CDR1 LNHDA, CDR2 SQIVND (reference sequence). In its sample, this clone was seen once. Its antigen is as yet unknown. V is TRBV19 and J is TRBJ1-4, with D tentatively TRBD1 (5 bases). The material sequenced was CD45RA- memory CD4+ T cells from PBMCs. The source is a human donor with narcolepsy. CDR3 residues: CASSPSTRGEKLFF. Written as DNA, the CDR3 is TGTGCCAGTAGTCCGTCAACTAGGGGTGAAAAACTGTTTTTT. Full variable domain (rest looked up from reference TRBV19 and TRBJ1-4): DGGITQSPKYLFRKEGQNVTLSCEQNLNHDAMYWYRQDPGQGLRLIYYSQIVNDFQKGDIAEGYSVSREKKESFPLTVTSAQKNPTAFYLCASSPSTRGEKLFFGSGTQLSVL.